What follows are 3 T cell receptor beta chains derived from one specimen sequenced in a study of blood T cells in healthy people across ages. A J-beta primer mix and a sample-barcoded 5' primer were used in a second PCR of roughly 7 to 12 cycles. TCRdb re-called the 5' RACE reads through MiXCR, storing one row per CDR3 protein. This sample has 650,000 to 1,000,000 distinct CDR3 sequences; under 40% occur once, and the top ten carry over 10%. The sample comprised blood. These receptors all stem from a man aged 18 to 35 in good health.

CDR3 sequence reads: CASSQEGHRVAYGYTF. In DNA, the CDR3 is TGCGCCAGCAGCCAAGAGGGGCACAGGGTTGCCTACGGCTACACCTTC. This sequence joins TRBV4-3 and TRBJ1-2; possible D gene TRBD1, 6 bases. The V gene's germline CDR1 is LGHNA and CDR2 YSLEER. This CDR3 has 16 residues. The germline V and J ends were trimmed by 0 bases and 8 bases, with 19 bases remaining between them.

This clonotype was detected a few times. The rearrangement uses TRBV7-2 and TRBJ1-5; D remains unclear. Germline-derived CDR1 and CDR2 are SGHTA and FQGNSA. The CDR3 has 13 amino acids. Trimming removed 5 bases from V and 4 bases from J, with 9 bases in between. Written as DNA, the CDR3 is TGTGCCAGCAGCCCTTGGTTGAATCAGCCCCAGCATTTT. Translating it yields CASSPWLNQPQHF.

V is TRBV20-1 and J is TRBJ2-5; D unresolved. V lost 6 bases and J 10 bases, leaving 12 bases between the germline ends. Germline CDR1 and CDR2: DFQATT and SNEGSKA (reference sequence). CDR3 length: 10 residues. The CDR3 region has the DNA TGCAGTGCCCAAGACCGGGTCCAGTACTTC. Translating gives CSAQDRVQYF.